This TCR beta chain was recovered during a study of shared clonotypes between healthy human individuals. As defined, naive CD8 cells were CD45RO-negative and positively selected for CCR7, with terminally differentiated effector memory CD45RA+ cells excluded. The germline CDR1 and CDR2 sequences are MDHEN and SYDVKM. The CDR3 extends over 14 amino acids. Trimming cost V 4 bases and J 3 bases, with 9 bases left between them. TCRdb keeps only in-frame clones here, not all; method: immunoSEQ multiplex PCR. The sample has around 560,000 clones, approximately 95% seen once. The TCR originated in a woman aged 30 to 39 in good health. Sequenced material: naive CD8+ T cells sorted from blood. The chain recombines TRBV28 with TRBJ2-2; tentatively, D is TRBD1 (6 bases). In DNA form, the CDR3 reads TGTGCCAGCAGTTACAGGGTAGACACCGGGGAGCTGTTTTTT. Its translation: CASSYRVDTGELFF.